This is a list of T cell receptor beta chains from one sample in a study of blood T cell repertoires in COVID-19. Sequencing used immunoSEQ multiplex PCR; TCRdb keeps in-frame clones, though not all of them. The sample shows about 73,000 clones, 85% to 90% of them seen only once. The sequenced sample was peripheral blood. These receptors all come from a man aged 80 or over with acute or convalescent COVID-19. Both conserved end residues are part of each CDR3. D genes are given only for firm matches. Rows may omit the clone size; those that give it use once, few, many or a size class.

size: NA
D: NA
V: TRBV20-1
J: TRBJ1-2
CDR3: CSARTDYGYTF
DNA: TGCAGTGCTCGGACAGACTATGGCTACACCTTC

size: NA
D: NA
V: TRBV5-4
J: TRBJ1-1
CDR3: CASSSESGWAEAFF
DNA: TGTGCCAGCAGCTCGGAATCAGGATGGGCTGAAGCTTTCTTT

size: NA
D: TRBD1
V: TRBV6-4
J: TRBJ2-1
CDR3: CASSQGQPYNEQFF
DNA: TGTGCCAGCAGTCAGGGACAGCCATACAATGAGCAGTTCTTC

size: NA
D: NA
V: TRBV5-1
J: TRBJ1-1
CDR3: CASRTDSPYEAFF
DNA: TGCGCCAGCAGGACCGACAGCCCCTATGAAGCTTTCTTT

size: NA
D: NA
V: TRBV12-3/TRBV12-4
J: TRBJ1-1
CDR3: CASSRPGAEAFF
DNA: TGTGCCAGCAGTCGACCAGGGGCGGAAGCTTTCTTT

size: NA
D: TRBD1
V: TRBV11-2
J: TRBJ1-1
CDR3: CASSSGGRLNTEAFF
DNA: TGTGCCAGCAGCTCAGGGGGACGGTTGAACACTGAAGCTTTCTTT

size: NA
D: TRBD1
V: TRBV9
J: TRBJ1-2
CDR3: CASSVGNRGFELGSNYGYTF
DNA: TGTGCCAGCAGCGTAGGGAACAGGGGCTTCGAGTTGGGTTCTAACTATGGCTACACCTTC

size: NA
D: TRBD1
V: TRBV19
J: TRBJ2-7
CDR3: CASSPGQVFFYEQYF
DNA: TGTGCCAGTAGCCCGGGACAGGTGTTTTTTTACGAGCAGTACTTC

size: NA
D: TRBD2
V: TRBV5-4
J: TRBJ2-3
CDR3: CASSLSTSVEGTQYF
DNA: TGTGCCAGCAGCTTGTCCACTAGCGTCGAAGGTACGCAGTATTTT

size: NA
D: TRBD2
V: TRBV30
J: TRBJ2-5
CDR3: CAWSVLAEETQYF
DNA: TGTGCCTGGAGTGTCCTAGCGGAAGAGACCCAGTACTTC

size: NA
D: NA
V: TRBV21-1
J: TRBJ2-2
CDR3: CAGSRPGHLLNTGELFF
DNA: TGTGCCGGCAGCAGGCCGGGACACCTCCTGAACACCGGGGAGCTGTTTTTT

size: NA
D: NA
V: TRBV21-1
J: TRBJ2-5
CDR3: CASSPEGTQETQYF
DNA: TGTGCCAGCAGCCCGGAGGGCACTCAAGAGACCCAGTACTTC

size: NA
D: TRBD1
V: TRBV27
J: TRBJ1-2
CDR3: CASRMDRGTYGYTF
DNA: TGTGCCAGCAGGATGGACAGGGGAACCTATGGCTACACCTTC

size: NA
D: TRBD1
V: TRBV9
J: TRBJ1-4
CDR3: CASSVEQGASNEKLFF
DNA: TGTGCCAGCAGCGTAGAACAGGGGGCTTCCAATGAAAAACTGTTTTTT

size: NA
D: NA
V: TRBV5-6
J: TRBJ2-7
CDR3: CASSRRRPSGRNEQYF
DNA: TGTGCCAGCAGCCGGCGTCGACCTAGTGGAAGGAACGAGCAGTACTTC

size: NA
D: TRBD1
V: TRBV4-2
J: TRBJ1-2
CDR3: CASSQGEGGGYGYTF
DNA: TGTGCCAGCAGCCAAGGAGAAGGGGGCGGGTATGGCTACACCTTC

size: NA
D: NA
V: TRBV6-5
J: TRBJ2-7
CDR3: CASSYSFPQRAYEQYF
DNA: TGTGCCAGCAGTTACTCGTTTCCGCAGCGCGCCTACGAGCAGTACTTC

size: once
D: NA
V: TRBV14
J: TRBJ1-1
CDR3: CASSRYPRGEAFF
DNA: TGTGCCAGCAGCCGGTATCCCAGGGGAGAAGCTTTCTTT

size: NA
D: NA
V: TRBV30
J: TRBJ2-3
CDR3: CASSRRGVTDTQYF
DNA: TGTGCCTCCTCTCGGCGGGGTGTAACAGATACGCAGTATTTT

size: NA
D: TRBD1
V: TRBV4-1
J: TRBJ1-2
CDR3: CASSPGTGTYGYTF
DNA: TGCGCCAGCAGCCCAGGGACAGGCACCTATGGCTACACCTTC

size: NA
D: TRBD1
V: TRBV30
J: TRBJ2-3
CDR3: CAWSQPGQVTDTQYF
DNA: TGTGCCTGGAGTCAGCCGGGACAGGTCACAGATACGCAGTATTTT

size: NA
D: TRBD1
V: TRBV3-1/TRBV3-2
J: TRBJ1-5
CDR3: CASSPTMDRERHF
DNA: TGTGCCAGCAGCCCCACCATGGACAGGGAGCGACATTTT

size: NA
D: TRBD2
V: TRBV7-9
J: TRBJ2-1
CDR3: CASSDGLVPEQFF
DNA: TGTGCCAGCAGCGATGGACTAGTCCCTGAGCAGTTCTTC

size: once
D: NA
V: TRBV6-5
J: TRBJ2-4
CDR3: CASSQTVSGKNIQYF
DNA: TGTGCCAGCTCCCAGACAGTTAGCGGCAAAAACATTCAGTACTTC

size: once
D: NA
V: TRBV18
J: TRBJ2-3
CDR3: CASSLASTDTQYF
DNA: TGTGCCAGCTCACTAGCTAGCACAGATACGCAGTATTTT

size: NA
D: TRBD1
V: TRBV12-5
J: TRBJ2-3
CDR3: CASGLVLTGRTDTQYF
DNA: TGTGCTAGTGGTTTGGTTTTGACAGGGCGCACAGATACGCAGTATTTT

size: NA
D: TRBD1
V: TRBV6-5
J: TRBJ2-7
CDR3: CASGLDRVHEQYF
DNA: TGTGCCAGCGGTTTGGACAGGGTACACGAGCAGTACTTC

size: NA
D: NA
V: TRBV10-3
J: TRBJ1-2
CDR3: CAISPDSLWSYTF
DNA: TGTGCCATCAGTCCGGACAGCCTCTGGTCCTACACCTTC

size: NA
D: NA
V: TRBV2
J: TRBJ2-5
CDR3: CASSERKAGGKETQYF
DNA: TGTGCCAGCAGTGAAAGAAAAGCTGGGGGGAAAGAGACCCAGTACTTC

size: NA
D: NA
V: TRBV11-2
J: TRBJ1-1
CDR3: CASSPQQVNTEAFF
DNA: TGTGCCAGCAGCCCTCAACAGGTGAACACTGAAGCTTTCTTT

size: many
D: TRBD1
V: TRBV13
J: TRBJ1-2
CDR3: CASSLGKTGSVNGYTF
DNA: TGTGCCAGCAGTTTAGGAAAGACAGGGTCAGTAAATGGCTACACCTTC

size: once
D: TRBD1
V: TRBV5-1
J: TRBJ1-2
CDR3: CASSWQGADYGYTF
DNA: TGCGCCAGCAGCTGGCAGGGGGCGGACTATGGCTACACCTTC